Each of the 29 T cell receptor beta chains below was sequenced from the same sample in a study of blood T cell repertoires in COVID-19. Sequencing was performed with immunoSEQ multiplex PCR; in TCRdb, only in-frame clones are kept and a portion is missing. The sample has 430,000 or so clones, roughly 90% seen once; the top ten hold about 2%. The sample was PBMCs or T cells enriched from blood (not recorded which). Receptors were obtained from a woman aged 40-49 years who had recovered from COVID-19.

CDR3 bases: TGCGCCAGCAGCCGCTACGGACTAGCGGGGAATGAGCAGTTCTTC. This translates into CASSRYGLAGNEQFF. The chain employs TRBV4-1 and TRBJ2-1; 12 positions agree with TRBD2. Germline V lookup: CDR1 MGHRA, CDR2 YSYEKL. This CDR3 comprises 15 residues. The ends lost 4 bases at V and 7 bases at J; junction bases unmatched: 5.

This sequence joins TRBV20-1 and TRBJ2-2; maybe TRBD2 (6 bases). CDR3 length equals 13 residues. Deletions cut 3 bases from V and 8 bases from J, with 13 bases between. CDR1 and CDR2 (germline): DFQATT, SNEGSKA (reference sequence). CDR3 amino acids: CSASWGVPGELFF. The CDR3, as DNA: TGCAGTGCTAGTTGGGGGGTACCAGGGGAGCTGTTTTTT.

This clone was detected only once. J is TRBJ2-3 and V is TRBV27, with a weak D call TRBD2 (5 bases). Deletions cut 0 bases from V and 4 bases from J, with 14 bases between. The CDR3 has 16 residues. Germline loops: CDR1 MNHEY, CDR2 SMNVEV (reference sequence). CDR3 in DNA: TGTGCCAGCAGTTTATCCCCGGGCGGGTGGGCAGATACGCAGTATTTT. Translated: CASSLSPGGWADTQYF.

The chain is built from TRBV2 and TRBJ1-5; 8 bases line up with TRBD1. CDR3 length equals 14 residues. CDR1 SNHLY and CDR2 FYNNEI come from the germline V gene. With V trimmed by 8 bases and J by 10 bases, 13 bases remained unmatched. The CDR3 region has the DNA TGTGCCAGCCGTCGCCCGGGACAGGAAAATCCCCAGCATTTT. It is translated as CASRRPGQENPQHF.

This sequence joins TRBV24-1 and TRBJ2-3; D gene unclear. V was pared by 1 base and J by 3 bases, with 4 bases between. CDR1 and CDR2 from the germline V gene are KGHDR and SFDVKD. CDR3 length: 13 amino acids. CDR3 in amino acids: CATSDFGTDTQYF. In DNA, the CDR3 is TGTGCCACCAGTGATTTCGGGACAGATACGCAGTATTTT.

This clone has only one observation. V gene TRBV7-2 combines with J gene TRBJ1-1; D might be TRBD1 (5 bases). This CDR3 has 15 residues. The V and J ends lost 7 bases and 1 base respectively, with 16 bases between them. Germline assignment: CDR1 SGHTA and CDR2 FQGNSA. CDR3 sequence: CASTPRGEGNTEAFF. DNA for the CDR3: TGTGCCAGCACCCCACGGGGGGAGGGGAACACTGAAGCTTTCTTT.

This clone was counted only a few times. CDR3 sequence: CASSQDKGLNEQFF. The CDR3 DNA follows: TGCGCCAGCAGCCAAGACAAGGGGCTCAATGAGCAGTTCTTC. The rearrangement links TRBV4-3 to TRBJ2-1; maybe TRBD1 (5 bases). V was shortened by 0 bases and J by 6 bases, with 9 bases between the two germline ends. This CDR3 has 14 residues. The germline V gene encodes CDR1 LGHNA and CDR2 YSLEER.

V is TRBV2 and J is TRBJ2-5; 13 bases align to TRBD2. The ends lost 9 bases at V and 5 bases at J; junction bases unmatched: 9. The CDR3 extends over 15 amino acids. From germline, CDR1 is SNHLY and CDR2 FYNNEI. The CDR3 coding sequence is TGTGCCAGACAACTAGCGGGAGGGCCCCGGGAGACCCAGTACTTC. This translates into CARQLAGGPRETQYF.

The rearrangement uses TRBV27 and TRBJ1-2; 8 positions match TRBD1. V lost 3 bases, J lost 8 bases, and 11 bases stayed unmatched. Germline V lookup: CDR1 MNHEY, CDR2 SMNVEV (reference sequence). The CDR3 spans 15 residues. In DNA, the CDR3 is TGTGCCAGCAGTTTCAATTCGGACAGGGCTGAGGGCTACACCTTC. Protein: CASSFNSDRAEGYTF.

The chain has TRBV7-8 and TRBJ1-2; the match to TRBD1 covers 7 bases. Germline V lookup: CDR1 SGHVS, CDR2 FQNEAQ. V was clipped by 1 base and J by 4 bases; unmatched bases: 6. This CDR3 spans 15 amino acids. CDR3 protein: CASSLGGQNRYGYTF. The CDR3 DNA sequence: TGTGCCAGCAGCTTAGGGGGACAGAACCGCTATGGCTACACCTTC.

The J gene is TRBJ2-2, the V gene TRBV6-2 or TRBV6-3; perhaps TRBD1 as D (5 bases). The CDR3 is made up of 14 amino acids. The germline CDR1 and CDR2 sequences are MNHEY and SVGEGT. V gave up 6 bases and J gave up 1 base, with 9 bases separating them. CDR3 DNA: TGTGCCAGCAGCAAACAGGTGAACACCGGGGAGCTGTTTTTT. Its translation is CASSKQVNTGELFF.

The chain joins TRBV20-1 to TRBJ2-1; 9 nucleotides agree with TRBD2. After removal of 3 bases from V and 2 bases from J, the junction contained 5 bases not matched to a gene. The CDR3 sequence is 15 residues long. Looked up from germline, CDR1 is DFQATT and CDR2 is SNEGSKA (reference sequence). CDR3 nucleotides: TGCAGTGCTAGTTTCCTAGCGGGACCCTACAATGAGCAGTTCTTC. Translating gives CSASFLAGPYNEQFF.

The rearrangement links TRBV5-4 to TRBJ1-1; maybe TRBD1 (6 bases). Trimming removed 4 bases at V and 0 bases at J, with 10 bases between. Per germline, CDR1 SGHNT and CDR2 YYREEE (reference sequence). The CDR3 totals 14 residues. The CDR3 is CASSVGQMNTEAFF. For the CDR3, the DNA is TGTGCCAGCAGCGTGGGACAAATGAACACTGAAGCTTTCTTT.

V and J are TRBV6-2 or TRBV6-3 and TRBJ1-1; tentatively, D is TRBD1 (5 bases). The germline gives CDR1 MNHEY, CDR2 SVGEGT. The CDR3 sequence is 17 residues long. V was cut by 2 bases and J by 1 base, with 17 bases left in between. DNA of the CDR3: TGTGCCAGCAGTTACCCCCCCGCCGGGACTCCGAACACTGAAGCTTTCTTT. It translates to CASSYPPAGTPNTEAFF.

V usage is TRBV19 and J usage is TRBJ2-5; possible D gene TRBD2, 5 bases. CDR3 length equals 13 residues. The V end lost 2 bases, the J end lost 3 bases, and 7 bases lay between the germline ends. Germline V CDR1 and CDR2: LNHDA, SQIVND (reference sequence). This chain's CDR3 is CASSIRGKETQYF. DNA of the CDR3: TGTGCCAGTAGTATAAGAGGGAAAGAGACCCAGTACTTC.

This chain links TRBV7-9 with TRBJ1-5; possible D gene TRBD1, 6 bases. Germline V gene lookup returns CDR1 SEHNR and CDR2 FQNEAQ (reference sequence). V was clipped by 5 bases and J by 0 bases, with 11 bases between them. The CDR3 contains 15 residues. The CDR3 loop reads CASSTGTYSNQPQHF. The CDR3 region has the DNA TGTGCCAGCAGCACAGGGACGTATAGCAATCAGCCCCAGCATTTT. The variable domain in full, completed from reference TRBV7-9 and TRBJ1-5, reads DTGVSQNPRHKITKRGQNVTFRCDPISEHNRLYWYRQTLGQGPEFLTYFQNEAQLEKSRLLSDRFSAERPKGSFSTLEIQRTEQGDSAMYLCASSTGTYSNQPQHFGDGTRLSIL.

The CDR3 region has the DNA TGTGCCAGCAGCCCACAATGGACTAGCCCACTAACGGGGACCGGGGAGCTGTTTTTT. Translating it yields CASSPQWTSPLTGTGELFF. The chain recombines TRBV7-6 with TRBJ2-2; TRBD2 matches at 8 bases. The CDR3 has 19 residues. J lost 5 bases, V lost 5 bases, and 19 bases had no gene match. Germline CDR1 SGHVS, CDR2 FNYEAQ.

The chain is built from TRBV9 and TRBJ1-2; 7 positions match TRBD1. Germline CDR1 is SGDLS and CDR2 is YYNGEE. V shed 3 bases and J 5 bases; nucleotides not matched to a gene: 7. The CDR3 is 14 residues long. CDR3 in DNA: TGTGCCAGCAGCGCGTGGACAGGCGCTTATGGCTACACCTTC. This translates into CASSAWTGAYGYTF.

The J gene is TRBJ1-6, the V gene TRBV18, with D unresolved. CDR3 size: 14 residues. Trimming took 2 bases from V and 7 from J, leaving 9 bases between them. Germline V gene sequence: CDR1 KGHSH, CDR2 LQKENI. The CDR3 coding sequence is TGTGCCAGCTCACCAAACCAGGTCAATTCACCCCTCCACTTT. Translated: CASSPNQVNSPLHF.

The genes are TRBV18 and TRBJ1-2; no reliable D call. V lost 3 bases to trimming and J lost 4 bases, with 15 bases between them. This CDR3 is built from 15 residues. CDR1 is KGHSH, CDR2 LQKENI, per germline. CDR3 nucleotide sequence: TGTGCCAGCTCACCTACGGGCAGTCGGGGCTATGGCTACACCTTC. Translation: CASSPTGSRGYGYTF.

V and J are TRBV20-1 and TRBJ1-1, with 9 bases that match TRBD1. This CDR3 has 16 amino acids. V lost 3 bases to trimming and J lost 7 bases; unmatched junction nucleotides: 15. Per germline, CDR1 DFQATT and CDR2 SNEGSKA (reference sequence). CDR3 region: CSASFWGQGSKVEAFF. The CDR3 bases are TGCAGTGCTAGTTTTTGGGGACAGGGATCGAAAGTTGAAGCTTTCTTT.

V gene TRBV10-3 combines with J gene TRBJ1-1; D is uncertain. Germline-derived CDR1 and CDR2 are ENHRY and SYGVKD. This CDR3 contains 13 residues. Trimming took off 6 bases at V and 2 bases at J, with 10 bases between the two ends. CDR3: CAIRNGENTEAFF. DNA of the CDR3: TGTGCCATCAGGAACGGAGAAAACACTGAAGCTTTCTTT.

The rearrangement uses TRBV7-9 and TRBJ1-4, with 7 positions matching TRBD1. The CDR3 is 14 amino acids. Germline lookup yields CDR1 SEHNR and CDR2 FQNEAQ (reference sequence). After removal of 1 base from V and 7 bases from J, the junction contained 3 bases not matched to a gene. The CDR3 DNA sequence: TGTGCCAGCAGCTTAGAACAGGGGACTGAAAAACTGTTTTTT. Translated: CASSLEQGTEKLFF.

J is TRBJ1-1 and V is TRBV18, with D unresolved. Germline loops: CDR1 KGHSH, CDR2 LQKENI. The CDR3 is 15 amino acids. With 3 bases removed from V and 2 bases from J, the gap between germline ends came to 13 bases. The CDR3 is CASSPREGSNTEAFF. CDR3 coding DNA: TGTGCCAGCTCACCTCGGGAGGGAAGTAACACTGAAGCTTTCTTT.

This chain's CDR3 is CARSSNITACYTF. For the CDR3, the DNA is TGTGCCAGAAGCTCCAATATTACAGCATGCTACACCTTC. This chain joins TRBV5-3 and TRBJ1-2; D is uncertain. TRBV5-3 is an ORF for which the function is uncertain. The V end was cut by 3 bases, the J end by 9 bases, with 15 bases between. The CDR3 is made up of 13 amino acids.

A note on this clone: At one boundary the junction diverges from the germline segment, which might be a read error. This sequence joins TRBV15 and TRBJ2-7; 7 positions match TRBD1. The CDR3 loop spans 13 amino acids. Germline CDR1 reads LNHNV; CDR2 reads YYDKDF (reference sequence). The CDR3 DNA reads TGTGCCACCAGGAGAGACAGGGCCCACGAGCAGTACTTC. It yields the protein CATRRDRAHEQYF. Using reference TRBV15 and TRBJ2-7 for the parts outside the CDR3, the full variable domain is DAMVIQNPRYQVTQFGKPVTLSCSQTLNHNVMYWYQQKSSQAPKLLFHYYDKDFNNEADTPDNFQSRRPNTSFCFLDIRSPGLGDTAMYLCATRRDRAHEQYFGPGTRLTVT.

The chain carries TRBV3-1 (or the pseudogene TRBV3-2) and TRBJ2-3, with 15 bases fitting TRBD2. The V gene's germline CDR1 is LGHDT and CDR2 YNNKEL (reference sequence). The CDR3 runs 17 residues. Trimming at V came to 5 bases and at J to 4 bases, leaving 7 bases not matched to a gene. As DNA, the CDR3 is TGTGCCAGCAGCACACGGACTAGCGGGAGGGGCGCAGATACGCAGTATTTT. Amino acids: CASSTRTSGRGADTQYF.

The CDR3, as DNA: TGTGCCAGCAGCTTGAGCCCGGGAGCAGATACGCAGTATTTT. It codes for CASSLSPGADTQYF. This sequence joins TRBV5-4 and TRBJ2-3, with D maybe TRBD2 (6 bases). V dropped 1 base and J dropped 4 bases, with 10 bases sitting between them. The length of the CDR3 is 14 residues. From germline, CDR1 is SGHNT and CDR2 YYREEE (reference sequence). Filled out from reference TRBV5-4 and TRBJ2-3, the complete variable domain reads ETGVTQSPTHLIKTRGQQVTLRCSSQSGHNTVSWYQQALGQGPQFIFQYYREEENGRGNFPPRFSGLQFPNYSSELNVNALELDDSALYLCASSLSPGADTQYFGPGTRLTVL.

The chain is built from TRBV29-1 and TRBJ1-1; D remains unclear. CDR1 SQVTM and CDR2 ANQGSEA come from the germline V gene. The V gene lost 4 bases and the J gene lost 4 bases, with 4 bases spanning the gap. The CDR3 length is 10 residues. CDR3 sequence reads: CSVVSTEAFF. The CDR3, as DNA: TGCAGCGTTGTTAGCACTGAAGCTTTCTTT.